The clone carrying this T cell receptor (beta chain) turned up a few times. The data derive from a study of blood T cell repertoires in COVID-19. Study-wide background: Samples taken during acute and convalescent COVID-19 were collected in the United States, Italy and Spain. The analysed material was cDNA or gDNA that came from T cells, B-cell-depleted T cells, or PBMCs.

Source study methods: Amplified reference gene primers provided the basis for estimating nucleated cell counts. Sequenced by immunoSEQ multiplex PCR; TCRdb stores in-frame clones only, minus some. V and J calls and clone size follow that table, whereas D and trimming were derived from the DNA. The repertoire holds some 87,000 clones, about four fifths seen once, with approximately 24% in the top ten. V was clipped by 4 bases and J by 7 bases; unmatched bases: 10. Germline lookup yields CDR1 WNHNN and CDR2 SYGVQD (reference sequence). The CDR3 is 15 residues long. Sequenced: peripheral blood. The receptor was isolated from a human donor in a cohort sampled during active COVID-19. V gene TRBV10-1 combines with J gene TRBJ2-7; 10 positions match TRBD1. The CDR3 nucleotides read TGCGCCAGCAGTGCCCCGGGGACAGGGGAAGGAGAGCAGTACTTC. Protein product: CASSAPGTGEGEQYF.